These 6 T cell receptor beta chains were sequenced from one sample in a study of vaccination effects on CD4 cells after COVID-19 (dated by TCRdb to between 2020 and 2023). These TCRs' antigens remain unknown. The ViraFEST assay stimulated PBMC with viral peptide pools and then used TCR sequencing to identify antigen-specific CD4+ T cell clonotypes by expansion. After about 9 days of culture, CD4+ T cells were isolated with the EasySep CD4+ T cell isolation kit. Negative nucleocapsid antibody results before and after vaccination confirmed that the healthy vaccine recipients had no prior SARS-CoV-2 infection. Library construction relied on the immunoSEQ multiplex PCR assay. The immuneACCESS repertoire file appears here via TCRdb, limited to in-frame rearrangements. These files lack a portion of the clones; in checked studies, under half of the deficit traces to unresolved V genes, and the cause of the others is not known. This sample gives more than 40,000 clones in total; about 80% of them show up just once. Together, the top ten hold about a tenth of the sample.

Sequenced here: CD4+ T cells from PBMCs cultured with SARS-CoV-2 spike peptides, sampled before COVID-19 vaccination. The sample's cell subset or site, from its label and the paper: SARS-CoV-2 spike overlapping peptide pool stimulation. Receptor source: a human donor who received a COVID-19 vaccine.

The rearrangement links TRBV29-1 to TRBJ1-5; D may be TRBD1 (5 bases). CDR1 SQVTM and CDR2 ANQGSEA come from the germline V gene. The V end lost 2 bases, the J end lost 4 bases, and 27 bases lay between the germline ends. The CDR3 is 19 amino acids. This CDR3 reads CSVEKISSQGLGRNQPQHF. The CDR3 nucleotides are TGCAGCGTTGAAAAGATTTCGTCACAAGGGTTGGGGCGGAATCAGCCCCAGCATTTT.

This chain joins TRBV4-2 and TRBJ2-5; D possibly corresponds to TRBD2 (5 bases). Between the trimmed V and J ends, which lost 0 bases and 4 bases, there was a span of 15 bases. CDR1 and CDR2 (germline): LGHNA, YNFKEQ. The CDR3 consists of 16 residues. As DNA, the CDR3 is TGTGCCAGCAGCCAAGAGGGGAGACCCGGACGAGAGACCCAGTACTTC. Encoded protein: CASSQEGRPGRETQYF.

The CDR3 DNA is TGTGCCAGCAGAACAGGGACAGTCCTAGGCGCTGAAGCTTTCTTT. Translating it yields CASRTGTVLGAEAFF. This rearrangement joins TRBV5-6 to TRBJ1-1; 7 bases agree with TRBD1. The CDR3 is made up of 15 amino acids. Germline CDR1 reads SGHDT; CDR2 reads YYEEEE. The junction had 13 bases not matched to a gene; V was cut back by 5 bases and J by 6 bases.

CDR3 loop: CASSQTWDRNQPQHF. In nucleotides, the CDR3 is TGTGCCAGCAGCCAAACCTGGGACAGGAATCAGCCCCAGCATTTT. The rearrangement joins TRBV3-1 (or the pseudogene TRBV3-2) to TRBJ1-5, with 8 nucleotides matching TRBD1. V dropped 2 bases and J dropped 4; count of bases not matched to a gene: 4. CDR1 LGHDT and CDR2 YNNKEL come from the germline V gene (reference sequence). This CDR3 is built from 15 residues.

In this sample, this clone turned up a few times. This chain uses TRBV10-3 with TRBJ2-3; the D is unclear. The CDR3 contains 13 residues. Germline V lookup: CDR1 ENHRY, CDR2 SYGVKD. The V end lost 7 bases, the J end lost 6 bases, and 14 bases lay between the germline ends. CDR3 nucleotides: TGTGCCATCAAACAAGGTTTATACGATACGCAGTATTTT. It yields the protein CAIKQGLYDTQYF.

In its sample, this clone was seen a few times. The rearrangement links TRBV25-1 to TRBJ2-6; maybe TRBD2 (5 bases). Between the trimmed V and J ends, which lost 6 bases and 4 bases, there was a span of 7 bases. CDR3 length: 13 residues. Germline V gene data show CDR1 as MGHDK and CDR2 as SYGVNS. The CDR3 loop reads CASRTGGANVLTF. The CDR3 DNA reads TGTGCCAGCAGGACGGGAGGGGCCAACGTCCTGACTTTC. Based on the CDR3 plus reference TRBV25-1 and TRBJ2-6, the full variable domain is EADIYQTPRYLVIGTGKKITLECSQTMGHDKMYWYQQDPGMELHLIHYSYGVNSTEKGDLSSESTVSRIRTEHFPLTLESARPSHTSQYLCASRTGGANVLTFGAGSRLTVL.